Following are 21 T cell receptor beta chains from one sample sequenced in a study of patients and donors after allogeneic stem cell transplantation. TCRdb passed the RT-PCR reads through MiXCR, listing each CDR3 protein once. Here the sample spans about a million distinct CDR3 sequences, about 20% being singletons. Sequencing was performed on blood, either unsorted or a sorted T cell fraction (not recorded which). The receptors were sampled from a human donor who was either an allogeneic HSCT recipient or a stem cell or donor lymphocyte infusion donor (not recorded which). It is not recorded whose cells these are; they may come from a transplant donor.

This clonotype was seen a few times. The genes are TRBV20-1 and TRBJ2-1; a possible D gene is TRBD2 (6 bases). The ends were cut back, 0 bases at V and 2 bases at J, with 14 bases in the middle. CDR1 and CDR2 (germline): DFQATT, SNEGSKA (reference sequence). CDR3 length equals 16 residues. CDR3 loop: CSARDREERTYNEQFF. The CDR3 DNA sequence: TGCAGTGCTAGAGATAGGGAGGAGCGAACCTACAATGAGCAGTTCTTC.

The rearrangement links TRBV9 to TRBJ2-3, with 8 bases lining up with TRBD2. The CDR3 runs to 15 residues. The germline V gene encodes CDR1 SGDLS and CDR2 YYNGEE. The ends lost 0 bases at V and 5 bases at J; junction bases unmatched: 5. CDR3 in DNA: TGTGCCAGCAGCGTAGCCGGGAGGGAGGTAGATACGCAGTATTTT. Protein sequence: CASSVAGREVDTQYF. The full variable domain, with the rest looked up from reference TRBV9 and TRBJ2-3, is DSGVTQTPKHLITATGQRVTLRCSPRSGDLSVYWYQQSLDQGLQFLIQYYNGEERAKGNILERFSAQQFPDLHSELNLSSLELGDSALYFCASSVAGREVDTQYFGPGTRLTVL.

CDR3 sequence: CSARPRDYGEQFF. CDR3 DNA sequence: TGCAGTGCTAGACCCCGGGACTATGGGGAGCAGTTCTTC. The V gene is TRBV20-1, the J gene TRBJ2-1; 7 bases agree with TRBD2. The CDR3 loop spans 13 amino acids. The germline V gene has CDR1 DFQATT and CDR2 SNEGSKA (reference sequence). J lost 10 bases, V lost 2 bases, and 8 bases had no gene match.

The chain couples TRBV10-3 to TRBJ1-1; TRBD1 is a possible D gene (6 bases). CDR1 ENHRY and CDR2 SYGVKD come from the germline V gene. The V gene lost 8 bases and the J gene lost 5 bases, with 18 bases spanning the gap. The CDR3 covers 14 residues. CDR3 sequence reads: CAIGLQGGRTEAFF. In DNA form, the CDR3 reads TGTGCCATCGGTTTACAGGGTGGGAGAACTGAAGCTTTCTTT.

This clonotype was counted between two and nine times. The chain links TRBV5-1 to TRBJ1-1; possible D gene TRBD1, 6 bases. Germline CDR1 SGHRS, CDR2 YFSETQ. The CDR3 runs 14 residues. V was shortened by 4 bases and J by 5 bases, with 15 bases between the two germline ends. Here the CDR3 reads CASSTGTPGTEAFF. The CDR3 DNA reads TGCGCCAGCAGCACCGGGACACCGGGTACTGAAGCTTTCTTT.

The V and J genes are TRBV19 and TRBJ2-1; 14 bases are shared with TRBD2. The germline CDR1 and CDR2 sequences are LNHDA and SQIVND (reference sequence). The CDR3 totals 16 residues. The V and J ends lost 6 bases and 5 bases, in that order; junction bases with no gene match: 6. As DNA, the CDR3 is TGTGCCAGTAGGGGACTAGCGGGAGACATCCACAATGAGCAGTTCTTC. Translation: CASRGLAGDIHNEQFF.

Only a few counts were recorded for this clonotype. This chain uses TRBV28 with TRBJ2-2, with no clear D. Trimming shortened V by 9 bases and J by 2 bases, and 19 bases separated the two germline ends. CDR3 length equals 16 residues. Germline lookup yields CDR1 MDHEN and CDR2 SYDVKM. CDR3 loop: CARFGKPGGNTGELFF. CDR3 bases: TGTGCCAGGTTTGGGAAGCCCGGCGGAAACACCGGGGAGCTGTTTTTT.

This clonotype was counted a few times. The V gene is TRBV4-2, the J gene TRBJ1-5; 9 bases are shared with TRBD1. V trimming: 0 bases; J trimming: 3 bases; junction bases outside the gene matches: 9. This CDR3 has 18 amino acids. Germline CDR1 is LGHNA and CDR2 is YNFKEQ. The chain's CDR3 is CASSQDLTTGGDNQPQHF. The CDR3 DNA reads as TGTGCCAGCAGCCAAGATCTTACGACAGGGGGAGACAATCAGCCCCAGCATTTT.

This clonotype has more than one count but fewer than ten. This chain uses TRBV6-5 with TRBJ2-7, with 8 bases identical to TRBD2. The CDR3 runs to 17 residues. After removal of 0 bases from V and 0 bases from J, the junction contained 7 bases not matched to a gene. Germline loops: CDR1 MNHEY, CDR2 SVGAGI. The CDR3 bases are TGTGCCAGCAGTTACTCGAGTCTAGCGGGCGACTCCTACGAGCAGTACTTC. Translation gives CASSYSSLAGDSYEQYF.

CDR3 residues: CAISVVGGRNTDTQYF. The CDR3 nucleotides are TGTGCCATCAGTGTGGTGGGGGGCCGGAACACAGATACGCAGTATTTT. This sequence joins TRBV10-3 and TRBJ2-3, with D perhaps given as TRBD1 or TRBD2 (6 bases each). The germline V and J ends were trimmed by 4 bases and 2 bases, with 16 bases remaining between them. The length of the CDR3 is 16 residues. From germline, CDR1 is ENHRY and CDR2 SYGVKD.

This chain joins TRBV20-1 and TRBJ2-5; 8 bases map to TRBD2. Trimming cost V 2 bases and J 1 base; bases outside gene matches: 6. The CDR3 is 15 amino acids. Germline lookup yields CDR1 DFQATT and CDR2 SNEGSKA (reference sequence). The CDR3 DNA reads TGCAGTGCTAGACCTCTACTAGCGGTCCAAGAGACCCAGTACTTC. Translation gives CSARPLLAVQETQYF.

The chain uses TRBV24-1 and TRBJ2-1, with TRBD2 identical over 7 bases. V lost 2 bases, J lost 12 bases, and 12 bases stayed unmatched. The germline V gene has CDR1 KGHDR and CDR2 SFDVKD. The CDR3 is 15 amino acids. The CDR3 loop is CATSDSGTNPSGQFF. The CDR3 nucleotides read TGTGCCACCAGTGATTCGGGGACTAATCCTTCCGGGCAGTTCTTC.

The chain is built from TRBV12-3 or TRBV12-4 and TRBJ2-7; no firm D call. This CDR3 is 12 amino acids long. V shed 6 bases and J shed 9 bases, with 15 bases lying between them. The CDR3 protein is CASSQGPGGQYF. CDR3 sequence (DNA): TGTGCCAGCAGCCAAGGGCCCGGCGGGCAGTACTTC.

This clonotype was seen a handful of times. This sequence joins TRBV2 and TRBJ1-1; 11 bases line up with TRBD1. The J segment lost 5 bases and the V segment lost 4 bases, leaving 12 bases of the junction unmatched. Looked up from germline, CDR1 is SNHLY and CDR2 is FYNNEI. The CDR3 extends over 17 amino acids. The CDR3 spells CASSGQDRGRFPTEAFF. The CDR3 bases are TGTGCCAGCAGTGGGCAGGACAGGGGGCGTTTTCCGACTGAAGCTTTCTTT.

The CDR3 DNA is TGTGCCAGCAGCTCCCGCAGGGTGGACACTGAAGCTTTCTTT. Protein product: CASSSRRVDTEAFF. The rearrangement uses TRBV11-2 and TRBJ1-1; a weak D match, TRBD1 (5 bases). The CDR3 contains 14 residues. In germline, CDR1 is SGHAT, CDR2 FQNNGV. With 4 bases removed from V and 3 bases from J, the gap between germline ends came to 12 bases.

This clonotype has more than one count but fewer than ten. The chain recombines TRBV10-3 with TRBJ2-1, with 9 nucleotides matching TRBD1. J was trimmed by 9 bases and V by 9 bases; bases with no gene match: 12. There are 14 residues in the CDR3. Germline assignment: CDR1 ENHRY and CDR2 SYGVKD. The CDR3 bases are TGTGCCATGGACAGGGGTCCCTCTGGGGGTGAGCAGTTCTTC. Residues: CAMDRGPSGGEQFF.

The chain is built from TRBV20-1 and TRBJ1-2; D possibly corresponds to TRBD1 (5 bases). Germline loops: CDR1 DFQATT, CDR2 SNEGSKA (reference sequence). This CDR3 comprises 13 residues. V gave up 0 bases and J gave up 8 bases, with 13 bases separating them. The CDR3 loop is CSARDPRGGGYTF. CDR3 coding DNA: TGCAGTGCTAGAGATCCGAGGGGTGGCGGCTACACCTTC.

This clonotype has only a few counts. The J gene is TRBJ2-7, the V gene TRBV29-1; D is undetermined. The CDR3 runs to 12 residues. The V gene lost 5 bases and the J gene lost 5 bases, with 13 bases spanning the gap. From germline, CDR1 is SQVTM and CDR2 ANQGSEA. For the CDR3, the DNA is TGCAGCGTTAAGGGCTCTTTAGACGAGCAGTACTTC. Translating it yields CSVKGSLDEQYF.

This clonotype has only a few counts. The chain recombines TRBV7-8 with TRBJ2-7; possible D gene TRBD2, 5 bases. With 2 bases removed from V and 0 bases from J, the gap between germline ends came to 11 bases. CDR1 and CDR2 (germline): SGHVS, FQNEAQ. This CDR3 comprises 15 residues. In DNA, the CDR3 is TGTGCCAGCAGCTTAAGTGTCGGACTCTCCTACGAGCAGTACTTC. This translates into CASSLSVGLSYEQYF.

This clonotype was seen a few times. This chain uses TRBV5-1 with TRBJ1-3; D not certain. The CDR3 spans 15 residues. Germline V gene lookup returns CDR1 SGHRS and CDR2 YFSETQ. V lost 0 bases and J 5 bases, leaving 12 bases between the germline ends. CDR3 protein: CASSLEAVTRNTIYF. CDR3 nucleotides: TGCGCCAGCAGCTTGGAGGCCGTTACCAGAAACACCATATATTTT.

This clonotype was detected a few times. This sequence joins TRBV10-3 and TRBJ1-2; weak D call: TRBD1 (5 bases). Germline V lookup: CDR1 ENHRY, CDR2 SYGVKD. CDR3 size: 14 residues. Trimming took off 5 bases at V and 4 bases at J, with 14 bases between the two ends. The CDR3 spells CAISSLTEGYGYTF. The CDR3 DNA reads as TGTGCCATCAGTTCCTTGACAGAGGGCTATGGCTACACCTTC.